The source of this T cell receptor (beta chain) is a study of T cell repertoires in cytomegalovirus infection. Study summary: Indications came from public TCR beta signatures; they pointed to CMV infection and to a matching HLA type.

TCRdb recomputed calls from the reads with MiXCR, one row per CDR3 protein. Of some 300,000 distinct CDR3 sequences listed, roughly 9.3% are singletons. This clonotype occurred many times. What it binds is unknown. The CDR3 totals 15 residues. Deletions cut 4 bases from V and 2 bases from J, with 11 bases between. Germline CDR1 SGHVS, CDR2 FQNEAQ. General study points: HLA-C-restricted TCR beta clonotypes specific for CMV led the ex vivo response.

The sequence came from a human donor in good health (CMV status not recorded). Some clones in this sample may be carry-over from other donors' samples. Sequences were obtained from PBMCs. This sequence joins TRBV7-8 and TRBJ2-2; weak D call: TRBD1 (5 bases). For the CDR3, the DNA is TGTGCCAGCAGCTCCCAGGGCCGTAACACCGGGGAGCTGTTTTTT. Translation gives CASSSQGRNTGELFF. The variable domain in full, completed from reference TRBV7-8 and TRBJ2-2, reads GAGVSQSPRYKVAKRGQDVALRCDPISGHVSLFWYQQALGQGPEFLTYFQNEAQLDKSGLPSDRFFAERPEGSVSTLKIQRTQQEDSAVYLCASSSQGRNTGELFFGEGSRLTVL.